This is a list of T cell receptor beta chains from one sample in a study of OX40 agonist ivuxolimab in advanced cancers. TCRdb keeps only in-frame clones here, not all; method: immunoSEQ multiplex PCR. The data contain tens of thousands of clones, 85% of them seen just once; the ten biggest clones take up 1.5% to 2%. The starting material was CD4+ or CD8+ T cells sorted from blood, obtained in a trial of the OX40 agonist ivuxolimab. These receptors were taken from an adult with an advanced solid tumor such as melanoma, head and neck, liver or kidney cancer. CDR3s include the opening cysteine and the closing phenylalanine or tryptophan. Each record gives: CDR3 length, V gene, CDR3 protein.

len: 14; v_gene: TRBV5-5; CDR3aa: CASSLDPVRYGYTF
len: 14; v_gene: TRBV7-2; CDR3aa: CASSFRDTYNEQFF
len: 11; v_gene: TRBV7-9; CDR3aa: CAGGVVETQYF
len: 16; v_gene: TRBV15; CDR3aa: CATSRDGGLGMETRYF
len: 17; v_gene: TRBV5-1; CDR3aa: CASSMQLGGLTGNTIYF
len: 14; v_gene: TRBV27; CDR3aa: CASSRSIPNQPQHF
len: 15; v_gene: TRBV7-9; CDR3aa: CASSLRGGSDNEQFF
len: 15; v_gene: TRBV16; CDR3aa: CASSQSTRANYGYTF
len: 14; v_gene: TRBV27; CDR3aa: CASSDGLVLGEQYF
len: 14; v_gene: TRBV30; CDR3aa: CAWSVLVWSGEQYF
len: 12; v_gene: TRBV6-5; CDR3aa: CASSDRVHGYTF
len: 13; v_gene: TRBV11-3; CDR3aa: CASSLVSRGEQFF
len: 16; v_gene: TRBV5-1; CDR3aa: CASSSGLAGGEGEQYF
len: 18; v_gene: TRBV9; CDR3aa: CASSVGGQPGWRNEKLFF
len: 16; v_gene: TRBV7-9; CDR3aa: CASSLVGGKYNSPLHF
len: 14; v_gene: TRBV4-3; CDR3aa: CASSQDRGTGELFF
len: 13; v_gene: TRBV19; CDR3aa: CASLRQGSEDYTF
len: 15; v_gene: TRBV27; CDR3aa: CASRRGSIAAETQYF
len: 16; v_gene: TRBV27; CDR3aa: CASRRRTGETYNEQFF
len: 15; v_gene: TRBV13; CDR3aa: CASSFLAGGYNEQFF
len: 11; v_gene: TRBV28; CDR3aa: CASSPDFRAFF
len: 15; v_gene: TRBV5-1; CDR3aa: CASSRGSGMRNEQFF
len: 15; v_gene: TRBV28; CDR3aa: CASRRTGRNSYEQYF
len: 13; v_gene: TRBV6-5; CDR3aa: CASINEPFTEAFF
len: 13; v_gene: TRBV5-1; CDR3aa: CASSFSGTGGYTF
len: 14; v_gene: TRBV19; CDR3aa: CASSTSQANTEAFF
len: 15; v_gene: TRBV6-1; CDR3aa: CASRTSGLRSYEQYF
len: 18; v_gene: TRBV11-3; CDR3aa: CASSPICLAGGNTDTQYF
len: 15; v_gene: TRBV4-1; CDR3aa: CASSRGTVSSYEQYF
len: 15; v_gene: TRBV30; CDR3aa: CAWSVLSSFMNEQFF
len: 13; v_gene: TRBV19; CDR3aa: CASSIVGEYGYTF
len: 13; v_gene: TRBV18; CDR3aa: CASSDRGEETQYF
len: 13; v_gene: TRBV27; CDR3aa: CASSLRGRGEAFF
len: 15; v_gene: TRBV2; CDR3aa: CASRARVVATETQYF
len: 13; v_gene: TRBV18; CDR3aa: CASSRGQDEKLFF
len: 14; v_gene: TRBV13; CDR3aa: CASFKAGGGLEQFF
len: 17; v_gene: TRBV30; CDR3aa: CAWEYRLGLAGPGEQFF
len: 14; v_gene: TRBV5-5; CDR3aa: CASSVGGIGNEQFF
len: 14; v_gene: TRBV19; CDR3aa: CASSFGRGNSPLHF
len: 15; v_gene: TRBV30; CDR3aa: CAWSPGGPIGEKLFF
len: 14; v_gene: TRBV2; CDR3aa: CASSAGREYQPQHF
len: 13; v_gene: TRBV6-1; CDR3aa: CASSVDRVYEQYF
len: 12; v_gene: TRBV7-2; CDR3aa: CASSLGGYGYTF
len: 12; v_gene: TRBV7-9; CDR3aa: CASSLQGQGQYF
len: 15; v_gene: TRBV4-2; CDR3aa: CASSPQTGLDQPQHF
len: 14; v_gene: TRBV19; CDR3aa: CATTTSGRPGELFF
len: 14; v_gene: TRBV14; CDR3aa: CASSPLAAVYGYTF
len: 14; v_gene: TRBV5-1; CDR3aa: CASSPGTSGNEQFF
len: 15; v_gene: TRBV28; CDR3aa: CASSSTRSAKNIQYF